The 28 T cell receptor beta chains below all came from one sample that was sequenced in a study of a mutant IDH1 vaccine in newly diagnosed glioma. Sequencing was performed with immunoSEQ multiplex PCR; in TCRdb, only in-frame clones are kept and a portion is missing. The sample includes 23,000 or so clones, 79% seen only once; the top ten take 8% to 8.5%. No antigens are known for them. Stated time point: week 11, during vaccination. One vaccine dose held 300 ug of mutant IDH1 20-mer peptide and came with topical imiquimod. This sample comprised PBMCs, obtained from a glioma patient whose treatment included an IDH1 peptide vaccine. Receptors were obtained from a man between 35 and 55 years old with glioma.

The chain employs TRBV5-1 and TRBJ2-1; maybe TRBD2 (6 bases). The germline CDR1 and CDR2 sequences are SGHRS and YFSETQ. The CDR3 extends over 18 amino acids. V gave up 5 bases and J gave up 4 bases, with 25 bases separating them. The CDR3 is CASRSHGAGPGYYNEQFF. The CDR3, as DNA: TGCGCCAGCAGAAGTCATGGGGCGGGGCCTGGTTATTACAATGAGCAGTTCTTC.

This clone was detected a few times. The chain employs TRBV11-3 and TRBJ2-3, with TRBD1 identical over 8 bases. J gave up 2 bases and V 4 bases, and 8 bases lay outside the gene matches. The germline V gene has CDR1 SGHNT and CDR2 YENEEA. The CDR3 has 16 residues. CDR3 nucleotide sequence: TGTGCCAGCAGCTCTGGGACAGGCCTCAACACAGATACGCAGTATTTT. Translating it yields CASSSGTGLNTDTQYF.

The rearrangement links TRBV4-1 to TRBJ1-2, with a possible D match to TRBD1 (5 bases). The CDR3 extends over 13 amino acids. V shed 0 bases and J shed 6 bases, with 8 bases lying between them. CDR1 is MGHRA, CDR2 YSYEKL, per germline. Here the CDR3 DNA reads TGCGCCAGCAGCCAAGAAGGGGAAAATGGCTACACCTTC. It translates to CASSQEGENGYTF.

The chain is built from TRBV11-3 and TRBJ1-1, with D possibly matching TRBD1 (5 bases). V was pared by 1 base and J by 9 bases, with 15 bases between. The length of the CDR3 is 14 residues. The V gene's germline CDR1 is SGHNT and CDR2 YENEEA. The CDR3 loop reads CASSLAGLTNQAFF. The CDR3 DNA sequence: TGTGCCAGCAGCTTAGCGGGACTTACCAACCAAGCTTTCTTT.

This clone was found once. The CDR3, as DNA: TGTGCCAGCAGTTCTCAGGGGGCTCGAGTGAACACTGAAGCTTTCTTT. Its protein product is CASSSQGARVNTEAFF. V gene TRBV7-8 combines with J gene TRBJ1-1; 8 nucleotides align to TRBD1. Germline V lookup: CDR1 SGHVS, CDR2 FQNEAQ. With 6 bases clipped from V and 0 bases from J, the junction kept 9 bases outside the gene matches. This CDR3 spans 16 amino acids.

J is TRBJ2-7 and V is TRBV25-1; a possible D gene is TRBD1 (7 bases). This CDR3 region has 13 residues. CDR1 and CDR2 (germline): MGHDK, SYGVNS. Trimming removed 9 bases at V and 2 bases at J, with 14 bases between. In nucleotides, the CDR3 is TGTGCCAGTGGGCCAGGGGGGACCTACGAGCAGTACTTC. Translation: CASGPGGTYEQYF.

This clone was seen only a few times. The rearrangement uses TRBV7-8 and TRBJ2-1; D unresolved. This CDR3 contains 13 residues. CDR1 is SGHVS, CDR2 FQNEAQ, per germline. The V end was cut by 6 bases, the J end by 0 bases, with 6 bases between. This CDR3 reads CASSYSSYNEQFF. CDR3 sequence (DNA): TGTGCCAGCAGTTACAGCTCCTACAATGAGCAGTTCTTC.

This chain joins TRBV2 and TRBJ2-6; no reliable D call. Germline V CDR1 and CDR2: SNHLY, FYNNEI. The CDR3 length is 13 residues. V was clipped by 9 bases and J by 2 bases, with 8 bases between them. This CDR3 reads CASLEAGANVLTF. For the CDR3, the DNA is TGTGCCAGTCTAGAGGCTGGGGCCAACGTCCTGACTTTC.

The chain combines TRBV29-1 with TRBJ1-1, with D perhaps matching TRBD1 (6 bases). Between the trimmed V and J ends, which lost 4 bases and 4 bases, there was a span of 13 bases. Germline CDR1 is SQVTM and CDR2 is ANQGSEA. This CDR3 comprises 13 residues. CDR3 residues: CSVAGVLSTEAFF. CDR3 coding DNA: TGCAGCGTTGCAGGGGTTCTTAGCACTGAAGCTTTCTTT.

V is TRBV18 and J is TRBJ2-7, with 7 positions matching TRBD2. Unmatched junction bases numbered 1, after V lost 3 bases and J lost 5 bases. The germline V gene encodes CDR1 KGHSH and CDR2 LQKENI. This CDR3 comprises 12 residues. CDR3: CASSPGGDEQYF. The DNA of the CDR3 is TGTGCCAGCTCACCTGGGGGGGACGAGCAGTACTTC.

This clone was observed a handful of times. The chain employs TRBV5-4 and TRBJ1-5, with D perhaps matching TRBD1 (6 bases). CDR1 and CDR2 from the germline V gene are SGHNT and YYREEE (reference sequence). The CDR3 contains 15 residues. Deletions cut 4 bases from V and 7 bases from J, with 18 bases between. CDR3 loop: CASSRDPGDGQPQHF. CDR3 bases: TGTGCCAGCAGCAGGGACCCAGGGGATGGACAGCCCCAGCATTTT.

J is TRBJ1-2 and V is TRBV25-1; 9 bases are shared with TRBD1. Germline values: CDR1 MGHDK, CDR2 SYGVNS. CDR3 length: 14 amino acids. V dropped 8 bases and J dropped 6; count of bases not matched to a gene: 10. CDR3 in amino acids: CASAGQGPWDGYTF. Here the CDR3 DNA reads TGTGCCAGCGCCGGACAGGGGCCTTGGGATGGCTACACCTTC.

This clone was observed a single time. The chain has TRBV14 and TRBJ2-7, with D uncertain. Germline V gene sequence: CDR1 SGHDN, CDR2 FVKESK. V was pared by 6 bases and J by 4 bases, with 10 bases between. This CDR3 region has 12 residues. Written as DNA, the CDR3 is TGTGCCAGCAGTCAACTGGGTTACGAGCAGTACTTC. Translation gives CASSQLGYEQYF.

The J gene is TRBJ2-2, the V gene TRBV6-1; D not certain. The germline CDR1 and CDR2 sequences are MNHNS and SASEGT. V lost 4 bases and J 3 bases, leaving 12 bases between the germline ends. The CDR3 totals 15 residues. For the CDR3, the DNA is TGTGCCAGCAGTGGGCAGACCTTGGACACCGGGGAGCTGTTTTTT. Protein sequence: CASSGQTLDTGELFF.

This rearrangement joins TRBV4-3 to TRBJ2-3; 10 bases agree with TRBD2. The germline gives CDR1 LGHNA, CDR2 YSLEER. V was clipped by 4 bases and J by 4 bases; unmatched bases: 2. The CDR3 is 14 residues long. This CDR3 is CASSPSGSSDTQYF. The CDR3 coding sequence is TGCGCCAGCAGCCCTAGCGGGAGTTCAGATACGCAGTATTTT.

The table lists this clone with a few counts. The chain carries TRBV7-2 and TRBJ1-2; D is unclear. This CDR3 contains 13 residues. Trimming shortened V by 1 base and J by 5 bases, and 8 bases separated the two germline ends. Germline CDR1 is SGHTA and CDR2 is FQGNSA. CDR3 nucleotides: TGTGCCAGCAGCTTAGAGGCAGTTTATGGCTACACCTTC. Amino acid sequence: CASSLEAVYGYTF. The full variable domain, with the rest looked up from reference TRBV7-2 and TRBJ1-2, is GAGVSQSPSNKVTEKGKDVELRCDPISGHTALYWYRQSLGQGLEFLIYFQGNSAPDKSGLPSDRFSAERTGGSVSTLTIQRTQQEDSAVYLCASSLEAVYGYTFGSGTRLTVV.

The chain combines TRBV7-2 with TRBJ1-3; 7 nucleotides align to TRBD1. CDR3 length equals 13 residues. Germline V gene data show CDR1 as SGHTA and CDR2 as FQGNSA. V lost 6 bases, J lost 3 bases, and 2 bases stayed unmatched. CDR3 sequence: CASSRDSGNTIYF. CDR3 DNA: TGTGCCAGCAGTCGGGACAGTGGAAACACCATATATTTT.

The J gene is TRBJ1-6, the V gene TRBV6-5, with D perhaps matching TRBD1 (5 bases). The CDR3 contains 13 residues. V was trimmed by 5 bases and J by 8 bases, leaving 10 bases between them. Germline V gives CDR1 MNHEY, CDR2 SVGAGI. In DNA, the CDR3 is TGTGCCAGCAGTCCCGGGGGTTATTCACCCCTCCACTTT. It specifies CASSPGGYSPLHF.

V and J are TRBV5-4 and TRBJ2-3, with D perhaps TRBD1 or TRBD2 (5 bases each). There are 16 residues in the CDR3. V lost 3 bases to trimming and J lost 5 bases, with 19 bases between them. From germline, CDR1 is SGHNT and CDR2 YYREEE (reference sequence). Here the CDR3 DNA reads TGTGCCAGCAGCTCGCTCGGGGCTAGCAGCGGAGATACGCAGTATTTT. Its translation is CASSSLGASSGDTQYF.

The chain carries TRBV18 and TRBJ1-4; unclear D gene. The CDR3 runs to 16 residues. CDR1 is KGHSH, CDR2 LQKENI, per germline. Deletions cut 1 base from V and 4 bases from J, with 13 bases between. The CDR3 DNA sequence: TGTGCCAGCTCACCACTGTCGGTCCAGGATAATGAAAAACTGTTTTTT. It codes for CASSPLSVQDNEKLFF.

This clone was seen only once. The chain combines TRBV12-5 with TRBJ2-3; 13 bases line up with TRBD2. The V and J ends lost 2 bases and 4 bases, in that order; junction bases with no gene match: 6. This CDR3 is built from 17 residues. Germline V CDR1 and CDR2: LGHNT, FRNRAP. The CDR3 loop reads CASGLSPTSGRPDTQYF. The CDR3 DNA reads TGTGCTAGTGGTTTGTCCCCGACTAGCGGGAGGCCAGATACGCAGTATTTT. Combining the CDR3 with reference TRBV12-5 and TRBJ2-3 gives the whole variable domain DARVTQTPRHKVTEMGQEVTMRCQPILGHNTVFWYRQTMMQGLELLAYFRNRAPLDDSGMPKDRFSAEMPDATLATLKIQPSEPRDSAVYFCASGLSPTSGRPDTQYFGPGTRLTVL.

This clone turned up a few times. The chain has TRBV29-1 and TRBJ1-1; D gene ambiguous. Trimming shortened V by 3 bases and J by 4 bases, and 9 bases separated the two germline ends. From germline, CDR1 is SQVTM and CDR2 ANQGSEA. This CDR3 has 12 residues. The CDR3 loop is CSVDSGPTEAFF. The CDR3 DNA follows: TGCAGCGTTGATTCTGGACCCACTGAAGCTTTCTTT.

The genes are TRBV11-2 and TRBJ2-7; no clear D. Germline CDR1 reads SGHAT; CDR2 reads FQNNGV. Trimming pared 5 bases from V and 4 bases from J, leaving 21 bases between. This CDR3 contains 16 residues. CDR3 loop: CASSLDSSLIPYEQYV. DNA of the CDR3: TGTGCCAGCAGCCTCGATAGTTCCCTTATCCCGTACGAGCAGTACGTC.

This clone appeared a few times. V gene TRBV5-1 combines with J gene TRBJ2-1; unclear D gene. Per the germline V gene, CDR1 is SGHRS and CDR2 is YFSETQ. The CDR3 contains 11 residues. V was cut by 4 bases and J by 10 bases, with 9 bases left in between. CDR3 DNA: TGCGCCAGCAGCCAGACCCGCGAGCAGTTCTTC. Its translation is CASSQTREQFF.

The chain employs TRBV18 and TRBJ2-3; D is possibly TRBD2 (5 bases). The CDR3 covers 15 residues. Per germline, CDR1 KGHSH and CDR2 LQKENI. Trimming left V 2 bases short and J 5 bases short, with 14 bases between. The CDR3 loop reads CASSPWTGTLDTQYF. CDR3 DNA sequence: TGTGCCAGCTCACCATGGACTGGAACACTAGATACGCAGTATTTT.

The chain carries TRBV9 and TRBJ2-1; TRBD2 is a possible D gene (6 bases). Germline CDR1 reads SGDLS; CDR2 reads YYNGEE. The V end was cut by 0 bases, the J end by 5 bases, with 12 bases between. There are 15 residues in the CDR3. This CDR3 is CASSVVSQRDNEQFF. In nucleotides, the CDR3 is TGTGCCAGCAGCGTAGTAAGCCAGCGGGACAATGAGCAGTTCTTC.

This chain links TRBV5-3 with TRBJ2-3; maybe TRBD1 (5 bases). TRBV5-3 is identified as an open reading frame with a role that is uncertain. This CDR3 contains 14 residues. V was trimmed by 8 bases and J by 2 bases, leaving 15 bases between them. The CDR3 sequence is CASSNVGVTDTQYF. For the CDR3, the DNA is TGTGCCAGCAGCAACGTAGGGGTCACAGATACGCAGTATTTT.

V and J are TRBV11-3 and TRBJ2-2; 8 positions agree with TRBD2. Germline CDR1 is SGHNT and CDR2 is YENEEA. Trimming cost V 1 base and J 6 bases; bases outside gene matches: 7. The CDR3 totals 16 residues. CDR3 DNA: TGTGCCAGCAGCTTAGCCGGGGGGGCCAAACCCGGGGAGCTGTTTTTT. Its translation: CASSLAGGAKPGELFF.